The present T cell receptor beta chain was sequenced within a study of CD8+ T cells in alopecia areata. Researchers took lesional scalp punch biopsies and peripheral blood from people who were alopecia areata patients. Trimming took 7 bases from V and 0 from J; bases not matched to a gene: 6. This CDR3 comprises 14 residues. Investigators isolated RNA and reverse transcribed it into cDNA to act as the sequencing template. Using immunoSEQ multiplex PCR, the repertoire was profiled, and TCRdb retains in-frame clones only, with some absent. The repertoire consists of around 34,000 clones, with approximately 58% occurring once and the leading ten covering 40%.

The source is a human donor with alopecia areata. V usage is TRBV23-1 and J usage is TRBJ2-7, with 7 bases fitting TRBD1. TRBV23-1 is an ORF for which the function is uncertain. Specimen: NKG2D-high CD8+ T cells sorted from blood. The CDR3 coding sequence is TGCGCCAGCACCAGACAGGGACACTCCTACGAGCAGTACTTC. This encodes CASTRQGHSYEQYF.